This T cell receptor beta chain was captured in a study of shared clonotypes between healthy human individuals. Study summary: Per donor, CD8 memory used one plate, CD8 naive used two, CD4 memory used three and CD4 naive used three. Study-wide findings and caveats: Despite large depth, rarefaction showed incomplete sorted-subset sequencing.

This table comes from immunoSEQ multiplex PCR, and its TCRdb copy is limited to in-frame clones, with some not included. This sample has fewer than 3 million clones, with 85% to 95% found just once. The CDR3 is 15 amino acids. V was shortened by 0 bases and J by 9 bases, with 16 bases between the two germline ends. Germline V lookup: CDR1 SGHRS, CDR2 YFSETQ. Turning to this clone: Its matching antigen is unknown.

This sequence joins TRBV5-1 and TRBJ2-1; possibly TRBD1 or TRBD2 for D (6 bases each). Sequencing was done on a sample of naive CD4+ T cells from PBMCs. The subset is: CD45RA+ positively selected. The TCR was taken from a man between 18 and 29 years old in good health. Some clones in this sample may be carry-over from other donors' samples. CDR3 sequence: CASSLDPGAGSEQFF. The CDR3 DNA follows: TGCGCCAGCAGCTTGGATCCGGGGGCGGGGAGTGAGCAGTTCTTC.